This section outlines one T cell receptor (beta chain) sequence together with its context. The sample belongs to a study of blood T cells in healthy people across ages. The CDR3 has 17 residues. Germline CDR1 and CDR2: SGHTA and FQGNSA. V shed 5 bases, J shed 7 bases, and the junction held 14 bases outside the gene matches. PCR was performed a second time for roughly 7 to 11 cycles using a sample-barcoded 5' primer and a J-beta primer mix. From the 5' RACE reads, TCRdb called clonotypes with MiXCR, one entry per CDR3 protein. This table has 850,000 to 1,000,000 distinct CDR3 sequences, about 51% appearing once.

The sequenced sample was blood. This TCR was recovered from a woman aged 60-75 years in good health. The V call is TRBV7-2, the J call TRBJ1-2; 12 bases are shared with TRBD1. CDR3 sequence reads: CASSLHTAGTGGGGYTF. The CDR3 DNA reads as TGTGCCAGCAGCCTACATACGGCCGGGACAGGGGGCGGTGGCTACACCTTC.